These T cell receptor beta chains were read from a single sample in a study of blood T cell repertoires in COVID-19. Sequencing used immunoSEQ multiplex PCR; TCRdb keeps in-frame clones, though not all of them. The table includes 91,000 or so clones, roughly 82% detected once. Sample: peripheral blood. The receptor source for this set is a man aged 50 or older with active or convalescent COVID-19. CDR3s include the opening cysteine and the closing phenylalanine or tryptophan. D genes are given only for firm matches. Clone size, where shown, is once, few, many, or a class for clones that have expanded.

J,length,V,D,size,CDR3,DNA
TRBJ2-3,16,TRBV15,TRBD1,-,CATSTRDRGSPGTQYF,TGTGCCACCAGCACACGCGACAGGGGGAGTCCGGGTACGCAGTATTTT
TRBJ1-2,13,TRBV27,TRBD1,-,CASSFDRGYGYTF,TGTGCCAGCAGTTTTGACAGGGGGTATGGCTACACCTTC
TRBJ2-2,14,TRBV7-8,TRBD2,-,CASRSGGNTGELFF,TGTGCCAGCAGGAGCGGGGGAAACACCGGGGAGCTGTTTTTT
TRBJ1-2,11,TRBV25-1,-,-,CASSGSYGYTF,TGTGCCAGCAGTGGCAGCTATGGCTACACCTTC
TRBJ2-2,13,TRBV19,-,few,CASRDRGTGELFF,TGTGCCAGTAGGGACAGAGGGACCGGGGAGCTGTTTTTT
TRBJ2-3,15,TRBV11-2,TRBD1,-,CASSLDRTGTDTQYF,TGTGCCAGCAGCTTAGATCGGACAGGGACAGATACGCAGTATTTT
TRBJ1-6,17,TRBV11-3,-,-,CASSLARTASYNSPLHF,TGTGCCAGCAGCTTAGCGCGGACAGCCTCCTATAATTCACCCCTCCACTTT
TRBJ1-5,16,TRBV19,-,few,CASSDSGIFGNQPQHF,TGTGCCAGTAGCGACAGTGGGATCTTTGGCAATCAGCCCCAGCATTTT
TRBJ1-4,15,TRBV19,-,-,CASSIGQLVNEKLFF,TGTGCCAGTAGTATTGGACAGCTCGTTAATGAAAAACTGTTTTTT
TRBJ2-2,16,TRBV5-1,TRBD1,-,CASSLNGQGSTGELFF,TGCGCCAGCAGCTTAAATGGACAGGGAAGCACCGGGGAGCTGTTTTTT
TRBJ1-2,13,TRBV12-3/TRBV12-4,TRBD1,-,CASSPTGNYGYTF,TGTGCCAGCAGCCCGACAGGGAACTATGGCTACACCTTC
TRBJ1-1,16,TRBV7-9,-,-,CASSRVRGWANTEAFF,TGTGCCAGCAGCCGTGTCCGGGGATGGGCGAACACTGAAGCTTTCTTT
TRBJ1-6,19,TRBV4-1,TRBD1,-,CASSQLPIQGSSYNSPLHF,TGCGCCAGCAGTCAACTACCTATACAGGGGAGCTCCTATAATTCACCCCTCCACTTT
TRBJ2-1,13,TRBV15,-,-,CATSRDRGNEQFF,TGTGCCACCAGCAGAGACCGAGGCAATGAGCAGTTCTTC
TRBJ1-2,14,TRBV4-1,-,-,CASSQSSLNYGYTF,TGCGCCAGCAGCCAAAGTAGCCTCAACTATGGCTACACCTTC
TRBJ2-7,18,TRBV15,TRBD2,-,CATSSQTSGGRSSYEQYF,TGTGCCACCAGCTCTCAGACTAGCGGGGGTCGGAGCTCCTACGAGCAGTACTTC
TRBJ2-3,16,TRBV15,TRBD1,-,CATSRDLGQSTDTQYF,TGTGCCACCAGCAGAGATCTGGGACAGTCCACAGATACGCAGTATTTT
TRBJ2-1,16,TRBV18,-,-,CASSPFHRESYNEQFF,TGTGCCAGCTCACCCTTTCACAGGGAGTCCTACAATGAGCAGTTCTTC
TRBJ2-1,16,TRBV10-1,TRBD2,-,CASSDSLGTSGGGQFF,TGCGCCAGCAGTGATTCCTTAGGGACTAGCGGGGGGGGGCAGTTCTTC
TRBJ1-2,18,TRBV27,TRBD1,-,CASSGQGAQIRGGYGYTF,TGTGCCAGCAGTGGACAGGGGGCGCAAATTAGGGGAGGCTATGGCTACACCTTC
TRBJ2-1,15,TRBV10-3,TRBD1,-,CAIRTGTGDYNEQFF,TGTGCCATCAGGACCGGGACAGGGGATTACAATGAGCAGTTCTTC
TRBJ1-1,16,TRBV9,TRBD1,-,CASSVVGGTANTEAFF,TGTGCCAGCAGCGTAGTAGGGGGGACAGCTAACACTGAAGCTTTCTTT
TRBJ1-2,14,TRBV7-2,-,-,CASSFQGANYGYTF,TGTGCCAGCAGCTTTCAAGGAGCTAACTATGGCTACACCTTC
TRBJ1-5,13,TRBV4-3,-,-,CASSQDGNQPQHF,TGCGCCAGCAGCCAAGACGGGAATCAGCCCCAGCATTTT
TRBJ1-6,15,TRBV7-2,TRBD1,few,CASSSRQGSNSPLHF,TGTGCCAGCAGCTCCCGACAGGGGAGTAATTCACCCCTCCACTTT
TRBJ2-3,17,TRBV7-8,TRBD2,-,CASSAGTSGGLTDTQYF,TGTGCCAGCAGCGCCGGTACTAGCGGGGGACTCACAGATACGCAGTATTTT
TRBJ2-3,12,TRBV29-1,-,once,CSSRGATDTQYF,TGCAGTTCTCGAGGAGCCACAGATACGCAGTATTTT
TRBJ1-6,15,TRBV7-9,-,-,CASSLGTGFGRPLHF,TGTGCCAGCAGCTTGGGAACAGGCTTCGGTAGACCCCTCCACTTT
TRBJ1-5,15,TRBV28,-,-,CASSLGRISNQPQHF,TGTGCCAGCAGTTTGGGCAGAATTAGCAATCAGCCCCAGCATTTT
TRBJ2-2,14,TRBV2,TRBD2,-,CASNGGANTGELFF,TGTGCCAGCAACGGGGGGGCGAACACCGGGGAGCTGTTTTTT
TRBJ2-2,18,TRBV30,-,-,CAWSVHHWRIFNTGELFF,TGTGCCTGGAGTGTACATCACTGGCGGATTTTCAACACCGGGGAGCTGTTTTTT
TRBJ1-5,14,TRBV6-6,-,-,CASSYSEYNQPQHF,TGTGCCAGCAGTTACTCAGAGTACAATCAGCCCCAGCATTTT
TRBJ2-7,13,TRBV13,-,-,CASSTRGTYEQYF,TGTGCCAGCAGCACCCGGGGTACCTACGAGCAGTACTTC
TRBJ2-5,15,TRBV7-2,-,-,CASSTQADPQETQYF,TGTGCCAGCAGCACACAAGCGGACCCCCAGGAGACCCAGTACTTC
TRBJ1-6,14,TRBV2,-,-,CASSETGYNSPLHF,TGTGCCAGCAGTGAAACAGGGTATAATTCACCCCTCCACTTT
TRBJ2-1,14,TRBV19,-,-,CASSISGPYNEQFF,TGTGCCAGTAGTATAAGCGGGCCATACAATGAGCAGTTCTTC
TRBJ2-7,13,TRBV7-2,TRBD2,-,CASSFSGGNEQYF,TGTGCCAGCAGTTTCTCGGGGGGGAACGAGCAGTACTTC
TRBJ2-4,16,TRBV3-1/TRBV3-2,-,-,CASSQNTALAKNIQYF,TGTGCCAGCAGCCAAAACACCGCCTTAGCCAAAAACATTCAGTACTTC
TRBJ2-5,15,TRBV6-5,TRBD1,once,CASSRVQGYQETQYF,TGTGCCAGCAGCCGAGTACAGGGGTACCAAGAGACCCAGTACTTC
TRBJ1-1,12,TRBV25-1,TRBD1,once,CGDRPMNTEAFF,TGTGGGGACAGGCCCATGAACACTGAAGCTTTCTTT
TRBJ2-1,11,TRBV29-1,-,-,CSVTQGHEQFF,TGCAGCGTGACACAGGGCCATGAGCAGTTCTTC
TRBJ1-1,15,TRBV5-5,-,-,CASSLVSGMNTEAFF,TGTGCCAGCAGCTTAGTCTCAGGGATGAACACTGAAGCTTTCTTT
TRBJ2-2,16,TRBV18,-,few,CASSPPGAQNTGELFF,TGTGCCAGCTCACCACCTGGGGCGCAGAACACCGGGGAGCTGTTTTTT
TRBJ2-7,15,TRBV15,TRBD1,-,CATSTRDRRGYEQYF,TGTGCCACCAGCACCAGGGACAGGAGAGGGTACGAGCAGTACTTC
TRBJ1-1,14,TRBV10-2,-,-,CASSRGGGDTEAFF,TGCGCCAGCAGCCGCGGTGGGGGCGACACTGAAGCTTTCTTT